The 5 T cell receptor beta chains given below trace back to one sample, sequenced in a study of T cells in Graves' hyperthyroidism and ophthalmopathy. RNA transcripts gave rise to amplified TCR beta CDR3 regions. When the TCR CDR3 underwent first-round RT-PCR, the HTBI primer set was used. TCRdb called the multiplex PCR reads again in MiXCR, with one record for every CDR3 protein. The sample lists approximately 360,000 distinct CDR3 sequences; roughly 25% were seen once. Sample: blood. The origin of the receptors is a man in his fifties with Graves' hyperthyroidism.

The CDR3 sequence: CASSLGGLLNTGELFF. The CDR3 DNA sequence: TGTGCCAGCAGTTTAGGAGGGCTACTGAACACCGGGGAGCTGTTTTTT. This chain links TRBV28 with TRBJ2-2, with a weak D call TRBD2 (6 bases). Trimming pared 2 bases from V and 1 base from J, leaving 11 bases between. Germline V gene sequence: CDR1 MDHEN, CDR2 SYDVKM. This CDR3 comprises 16 residues.

This clonotype was seen ten or more times. The chain joins TRBV28 to TRBJ2-1; no clear D. The CDR3 runs 13 residues. Between the trimmed V and J ends, which lost 6 bases and 8 bases, there was a span of 14 bases. In germline, CDR1 is MDHEN, CDR2 SYDVKM. The CDR3, as DNA: TGTGCCAGCAGCGGTAGGTTAGTCGATGAGCAGTTCTTC. Protein: CASSGRLVDEQFF.

At least ten counts were recorded for this clonotype. The chain links TRBV3-1 to TRBJ2-1; tentatively, D is TRBD2 (5 bases). The V end lost 6 bases, the J end lost 10 bases, and 16 bases lay between the germline ends. The CDR3 is 13 amino acids. CDR1 LGHDT and CDR2 YNNKEL come from the germline V gene (reference sequence). This CDR3 reads CASRPGSVGEQFF. CDR3 sequence (DNA): TGTGCCAGCAGACCGGGGAGCGTTGGAGAGCAGTTCTTC.

This chain uses TRBV10-3 with TRBJ2-3; no definite D call. Looked up from germline, CDR1 is ENHRY and CDR2 is SYGVKD. V was trimmed by 3 bases and J by 7 bases, leaving 8 bases between them. CDR3 length: 12 amino acids. The chain's CDR3 is CAISDGGNTQYF. The CDR3 region has the DNA TGTGCCATCAGTGACGGTGGAAATACGCAGTATTTT.

This clonotype was seen many times. This rearrangement joins TRBV25-1 to TRBJ2-1; D is undetermined. The CDR3 consists of 17 residues. With 3 bases removed from V and 0 bases from J, the gap between germline ends came to 15 bases. CDR1 is MGHDK, CDR2 SYGVNS, per germline. CDR3 coding DNA: TGTGCCAGCAGTGATCACCCTATTCAGAGCTCCTACAATGAGCAGTTCTTC. It encodes CASSDHPIQSSYNEQFF.